These 14 T cell receptor beta chains originate from one sample sequenced in a study of beta chain features in type 1 diabetes. Isolated RNA was reverse transcribed in full, so expressed TCRB transcripts were sequenced. Measured with immunoSEQ multiplex PCR; TCRdb has only the in-frame clones, and not every one. This sample carries about 130,000 clones, about 10% of them seen once, and the ten largest clones take approximately 0.68%. Material: central memory CD4+ T cells from blood. The receptor set was obtained from a man aged 18 to 30 in good health.

The chain links TRBV25-1 to TRBJ2-7, with D perhaps matching TRBD1 (6 bases). The CDR3 spans 15 residues. The germline V and J ends were trimmed by 6 bases and 1 base, with 16 bases remaining between them. Germline V gene lookup returns CDR1 MGHDK and CDR2 SYGVNS. The CDR3 DNA reads as TGTGCCAGCAGCAAAACAGGGCTGCAGTCCTACGAGCAGTACTTC. It is translated as CASSKTGLQSYEQYF.

The chain recombines TRBV14 with TRBJ2-1, with 11 positions matching TRBD2. V was pared by 1 base and J by 6 bases, with 8 bases of the junction left unmatched. CDR1 is SGHDN, CDR2 FVKESK, per germline. The CDR3 is 17 residues long. The CDR3 protein is CASSQALGLADSNEQFF. CDR3 bases: TGTGCCAGCAGCCAAGCCTTGGGACTAGCGGACTCCAATGAGCAGTTCTTC. The whole variable domain, remainder taken from reference TRBV14 and TRBJ2-1, is EAGVTQFPSHSVIEKGQTVTLRCDPISGHDNLYWYRRVMGKEIKFLLHFVKESKQDESGMPNNRFLAERTGGTYSTLKVQPAELEDSGVYFCASSQALGLADSNEQFFGPGTRLTVL.

This clone was observed a few times. The genes are TRBV23-1 and TRBJ1-5, with D perhaps TRBD1 (6 bases). TRBV23-1 is an ORF, and what it does is uncertain. V lost 4 bases and J 0 bases, leaving 28 bases between the germline ends. The CDR3 runs to 21 residues. DNA for the CDR3: TGCGCCAGCAGTCTCCACCCGGGACAAGACTTTTTTAGGGATAGCAATCAGCCCCAGCATTTT. This sequence encodes CASSLHPGQDFFRDSNQPQHF.

The chain joins TRBV18 to TRBJ2-5; the D gene is possibly TRBD2 (5 bases). CDR1 and CDR2 from the germline V gene are KGHSH and LQKENI. V was pared by 4 bases and J by 3 bases, with 12 bases between. The CDR3 sequence is 14 residues long. CDR3: CASSLTILEETQYF. CDR3 in DNA: TGTGCCAGCTCACTGACTATTCTGGAAGAGACCCAGTACTTC.

This clone has just a few counts. The chain combines TRBV11-1 with TRBJ2-7; 16 bases align to TRBD2. V trimming: 4 bases; J trimming: 4 bases; junction bases outside the gene matches: 7. The CDR3 sequence is 17 residues long. CDR1 and CDR2 (germline): SGHAT, FQDESV (reference sequence). CDR3 protein: CASSSPGLAGGRYEQYF. As DNA, the CDR3 is TGTGCCAGCAGCTCACCGGGACTAGCGGGGGGGCGGTACGAGCAGTACTTC.

This clone was detected many times. The V and J genes are TRBV7-9 and TRBJ2-1; 15 nucleotides line up with TRBD2. CDR3 length equals 15 residues. After removal of 5 bases from V and 6 bases from J, the junction contained 2 bases not matched to a gene. Germline V gives CDR1 SEHNR, CDR2 FQNEAQ (reference sequence). CDR3 sequence reads: CASSGLAGGPNEQFF. Written as DNA, the CDR3 is TGTGCCAGCAGCGGACTAGCGGGGGGGCCCAATGAGCAGTTCTTC.

The rearrangement links TRBV10-3 to TRBJ2-5; 10 bases fit TRBD2. V lost 6 bases and J lost 2; bases outside the gene matches: 6. This CDR3 spans 15 amino acids. Germline V CDR1 and CDR2: ENHRY, SYGVKD. The CDR3 bases are TGTGCCATCAGAGTAGCGGGGGGCCCACAAGAGACCCAGTACTTC. This sequence encodes CAIRVAGGPQETQYF.

The chain combines TRBV4-2 with TRBJ2-5, with a tentative D call TRBD2 (6 bases). Deletions cut 4 bases from V and 1 base from J, with 13 bases between. The CDR3 is 15 amino acids. Germline V gene data show CDR1 as LGHNA and CDR2 as YNFKEQ. This CDR3 reads CASSPAGFGQETQYF. In nucleotides, the CDR3 is TGTGCCAGCAGCCCCGCGGGGTTCGGCCAAGAGACCCAGTACTTC.

This clone was counted only a few times. The chain combines TRBV5-6 with TRBJ2-7; 8 bases are a match to TRBD1. The CDR3 loop spans 16 amino acids. Germline V CDR1 and CDR2: SGHDT, YYEEEE. J lost 0 bases, V lost 4 bases, and 9 bases had no gene match. In nucleotides, the CDR3 is TGTGCCAGCAGCCATGGGACAGGCGATACCTCCTACGAGCAGTACTTC. Residues: CASSHGTGDTSYEQYF.

This clone was seen a handful of times. The CDR3 is CASSTTGNTDTQYF. CDR3 sequence (DNA): TGTGCCAGCAGTACGACAGGCAACACAGATACGCAGTATTTT. The genes are TRBV25-1 and TRBJ2-3; a possible D gene is TRBD1 (6 bases). The germline CDR1 and CDR2 sequences are MGHDK and SYGVNS. The CDR3 has 14 amino acids. Trimming removed 5 bases from V and 2 bases from J, with 11 bases in between.

V is TRBV28 and J is TRBJ1-6, with 8 bases aligning to TRBD1. The CDR3 extends over 13 amino acids. The V gene end was trimmed by 11 bases and the J gene end by 7 bases; junction bases not matched to a gene: 7. Germline V gives CDR1 MDHEN, CDR2 SYDVKM. Here the CDR3 reads CACDRGKNSPLHF. CDR3 sequence (DNA): TGTGCCTGCGACAGGGGAAAGAATTCACCCCTCCACTTT.

The chain uses TRBV4-2 and TRBJ1-2; TRBD1 matches 10 bases. The CDR3 is 14 amino acids. Germline CDR1 is LGHNA and CDR2 is YNFKEQ. V shed 4 bases and J 8 bases; nucleotides not matched to a gene: 7. The CDR3 nucleotides are TGTGCCAGCAGCCCTACGACAGGGGGCTCGGGCTACACCTTC. It specifies CASSPTTGGSGYTF.

There are a few counts of this clone. The chain couples TRBV30 to TRBJ1-4; D not resolved. The CDR3 is 13 amino acids. Germline V gives CDR1 GTSNPN, CDR2 SVGIG (reference sequence). CDR3 residues: CAYDMTRDEKLFF. The CDR3 DNA sequence: TGTGCTTACGATATGACCCGGGATGAAAAACTGTTTTTT.

This clone has ten or more counts. The V call is TRBV19, the J call TRBJ1-2; D remains unclear. The CDR3 is 14 amino acids. The V gene lost 7 bases and the J gene lost 0 bases, with 12 bases spanning the gap. From germline, CDR1 is LNHDA and CDR2 SQIVND (reference sequence). The CDR3 loop reads CASKFSGSNYGYTF. CDR3 nucleotides: TGTGCCAGTAAGTTTAGCGGATCTAACTATGGCTACACCTTC.